Listed below are T cell receptor beta chains from one sample, sequenced in a study of T cell responses to AZD1222 COVID-19 vaccine. Clones were read by immunoSEQ multiplex PCR, and TCRdb kept only the in-frame ones, dropping some. Of 85,000 to 100,000 clones listed, roughly 91% are singletons. The sequenced sample was peripheral blood, obtained on day 0 of AZD1222 vaccination. The receptors originated from an adult in good health. Both conserved end residues are part of each CDR3. The order of the fields is J gene, V gene, D gene, clone size, CDR3 protein, CDR3 DNA. The D gene is left open where the match is weak. A row's size may be missing; if present it is once, few, many or a size class.

j_gene: TRBJ2-3; v_gene: TRBV14; d_gene: .; abundance: once; CDR3aa: CASSQVGWDTQYF; CDR3nt: TGTGCCAGCAGCCAAGTGGGGTGGGATACGCAGTATTTT
j_gene: TRBJ1-4; v_gene: TRBV7-2; d_gene: TRBD1; abundance: few; CDR3aa: CASSARTGGDEKLFF; CDR3nt: TGTGCCAGCAGCGCCCGGACAGGGGGTGACGAAAAACTGTTTTTT
j_gene: TRBJ1-1; v_gene: TRBV3-1/TRBV3-2; d_gene: .; abundance: .; CDR3aa: CASRLNHGMNTEAFF; CDR3nt: TGTGCCAGCAGGCTCAACCACGGGATGAACACTGAAGCTTTCTTT
j_gene: TRBJ2-7; v_gene: TRBV5-1; d_gene: .; abundance: .; CDR3aa: CASSSAEQGDYEQYF; CDR3nt: TGCGCCAGCAGCTCCGCGGAACAGGGCGACTACGAGCAGTACTTC
j_gene: TRBJ2-1; v_gene: TRBV2; d_gene: .; abundance: .; CDR3aa: CASSAQALSSYNEQFF; CDR3nt: TGTGCCAGCAGTGCGCAGGCATTAAGCTCCTACAATGAGCAGTTCTTC
j_gene: TRBJ1-2; v_gene: TRBV27; d_gene: .; abundance: .; CDR3aa: CASSLGAPGVNGYTF; CDR3nt: TGTGCCAGCAGTTTAGGAGCCCCGGGAGTCAATGGCTACACCTTC
j_gene: TRBJ2-5; v_gene: TRBV12-5; d_gene: TRBD2; abundance: once; CDR3aa: CASGPLLAGGAYGEETQYF; CDR3nt: TGTGCTAGTGGGCCCTTACTAGCGGGGGGGGCCTACGGGGAAGAGACCCAGTACTTC
j_gene: TRBJ1-5; v_gene: TRBV7-9; d_gene: .; abundance: .; CDR3aa: CASSPRGGSNQPQHF; CDR3nt: TGTGCCAGCAGCCCAAGGGGAGGTAGCAATCAGCCCCAGCATTTT
j_gene: TRBJ2-7; v_gene: TRBV20-1; d_gene: .; abundance: .; CDR3aa: CSASSGGGNEQYF; CDR3nt: TGCAGTGCTAGTTCCGGGGGCGGGAACGAGCAGTACTTC
j_gene: TRBJ2-1; v_gene: TRBV4-2; d_gene: TRBD2; abundance: .; CDR3aa: CASSQDRQRGAIEQFF; CDR3nt: TGTGCCAGCAGCCAAGATCGGCAGCGGGGGGCCATTGAGCAGTTCTTC
j_gene: TRBJ1-1; v_gene: TRBV18; d_gene: TRBD1; abundance: .; CDR3aa: CASSRPRTGAFEAFF; CDR3nt: TGTGCCAGCTCTCGCCCCCGGACAGGGGCCTTTGAAGCTTTCTTT
j_gene: TRBJ2-3; v_gene: TRBV6-2/TRBV6-3; d_gene: .; abundance: .; CDR3aa: CASSLSEADTQYF; CDR3nt: TGTGCCAGCAGCCTCTCTGAGGCAGATACGCAGTATTTT
j_gene: TRBJ2-2; v_gene: TRBV7-9; d_gene: TRBD1; abundance: .; CDR3aa: CASSPPTGENTGELFF; CDR3nt: TGTGCCAGCAGCCCACCGACAGGGGAGAACACCGGGGAGCTGTTTTTT
j_gene: TRBJ2-3; v_gene: TRBV11-3; d_gene: .; abundance: .; CDR3aa: CASSLDPGGGTDTQYF; CDR3nt: TGTGCCAGCAGCTTAGATCCAGGGGGGGGCACAGATACGCAGTATTTT
j_gene: TRBJ1-6; v_gene: TRBV9; d_gene: .; abundance: once; CDR3aa: CASSVQVGNSPLHF; CDR3nt: TGTGCCAGCAGCGTACAGGTCGGTAATTCACCCCTCCACTTT
j_gene: TRBJ2-3; v_gene: TRBV27; d_gene: TRBD1; abundance: .; CDR3aa: CASSLVHPGTGVVYTQYF; CDR3nt: TGTGCCAGCAGTCTAGTTCACCCCGGGACAGGGGTTGTATATACGCAGTATTTT
j_gene: TRBJ1-5; v_gene: TRBV6-5; d_gene: .; abundance: .; CDR3aa: CASRYQSNQPQHF; CDR3nt: TGTGCCAGCAGGTACCAAAGCAATCAGCCCCAGCATTTT
j_gene: TRBJ2-2; v_gene: TRBV6-2/TRBV6-3; d_gene: .; abundance: .; CDR3aa: CASSPLSGYTGELFF; CDR3nt: TGTGCCAGCAGTCCCCTTAGCGGATACACCGGGGAGCTGTTTTTT
j_gene: TRBJ1-2; v_gene: TRBV12-3/TRBV12-4; d_gene: .; abundance: .; CDR3aa: CASSPGLTVGYTF; CDR3nt: TGTGCCAGCAGTCCTGGACTGACTGTTGGCTACACCTTC
j_gene: TRBJ2-7; v_gene: TRBV19; d_gene: .; abundance: .; CDR3aa: CASSPGGSSYEQYF; CDR3nt: TGTGCCAGTAGCCCCGGGGGTAGCTCCTACGAGCAGTACTTC
j_gene: TRBJ1-2; v_gene: TRBV15; d_gene: TRBD1; abundance: .; CDR3aa: CATSRDTGDNYGYTF; CDR3nt: TGTGCCACCAGCAGAGATACAGGGGACAACTATGGCTACACCTTC
j_gene: TRBJ1-3; v_gene: TRBV7-2; d_gene: TRBD1; abundance: .; CDR3aa: CASSARDRNSGNTIYF; CDR3nt: TGTGCCAGCAGCGCTCGGGACAGGAACTCTGGAAACACCATATATTTT
j_gene: TRBJ1-3; v_gene: TRBV7-8; d_gene: .; abundance: few; CDR3aa: CASSLDRVGGNTIYF; CDR3nt: TGTGCCAGCAGCTTAGATCGCGTGGGAGGAAACACCATATATTTT
j_gene: TRBJ2-1; v_gene: TRBV12-3/TRBV12-4; d_gene: .; abundance: .; CDR3aa: CASSLRLYNEQFF; CDR3nt: TGTGCCAGCAGTTTAAGGCTATACAATGAGCAGTTCTTC